A selection of T cell receptor beta chains follows, all from one sample in a study of post-analysis software for immune sequencing data. One entry per CDR3 protein results from TCRdb running MiXCR on the PCR reads. This table has 750,000 to 950,000 distinct CDR3 sequences, under 60% appearing once. Sequenced material: blood. These receptors were collected from a girl aged 10-17 years with multiple sclerosis. CDR3s include the opening cysteine and the closing phenylalanine or tryptophan. The D gene is left open where the match is weak. Where a row states a size, it is once, few, many or the class of an expanded clone; other rows omit it.

.,.,TRBV7-9,TRBJ2-1,TGTGCCAGCAGCCCCCGGGGGCAGGGGGGCAGCTCCTACAATGAGCAGTTCTTC,CASSPRGQGGSSYNEQFF
TRBD2,few,TRBV14,TRBJ2-1,TGTGCCAGCAGCCAAGTGGGGGGACTAACATACAATGAGCAGTTCTTC,CASSQVGGLTYNEQFF
TRBD2,.,TRBV28,TRBJ2-7,TGTGCCAGCAGTTCCTTCCTAGCGGGCAAATACGAGCAGTACTTC,CASSSFLAGKYEQYF
.,few,TRBV5-1,TRBJ2-3,TGCGCCAGCAGCTCGCAGGTTGGGTTCGGCACAGATACGCAGTATTTT,CASSSQVGFGTDTQYF
TRBD1,.,TRBV12-3/TRBV12-4,TRBJ1-4,TGTGCCAGCATCGCCACAGGGGGTGAAAAACTGTTTTTT,CASIATGGEKLFF
.,.,TRBV20-1,TRBJ2-4,TGCAGTGCCATCTTGGGGCAGGCGCGGGGCATTCAGTACTTC,CSAILGQARGIQYF
TRBD1,.,TRBV15,TRBJ2-7,TGTGCCACCAGCAGAGATGTTGGGACAGGGACCTACGAGCAGTACTTC,CATSRDVGTGTYEQYF
TRBD2,.,TRBV7-2,TRBJ2-5,TGTGCCAGCAGCCTCGGACTAGCTAACCCTAAAGAGACCCAGTACTTC,CASSLGLANPKETQYF
.,.,TRBV7-2,TRBJ1-3,TGTGCCAGCAGCTCCCAAGATGGAAACACCATATATTTT,CASSSQDGNTIYF
.,.,TRBV12-3/TRBV12-4,TRBJ1-2,TGTGCCAGCAGTCCACACCCGGGGTATGGCTACACCTTC,CASSPHPGYGYTF
.,.,TRBV7-9,TRBJ2-4,TGTGCCAGCACCCCCTGGGACGAGGGGGCCAAAAACATTCAGTACTTC,CASTPWDEGAKNIQYF
.,.,TRBV4-1,TRBJ1-5,TGCGCCAGCAGCCAAGAGCGGAACAGGGTCAATCAGCCCCAGCATTTT,CASSQERNRVNQPQHF
TRBD1,.,TRBV12-3/TRBV12-4,TRBJ2-3,TGTGCCAGCAGTACTGGGACAGGGGGCGCAGATACGCAGTATTTT,CASSTGTGGADTQYF
.,few,TRBV5-4,TRBJ1-4,TGTGCCAGCAGCTTGTACGGAGATGAAAAACTGTTTTTT,CASSLYGDEKLFF
.,.,TRBV4-3,TRBJ1-1,TGCGCCAGCAGCCAAGATCCGGGGGACACTGAAGCTTTCTTT,CASSQDPGDTEAFF
.,.,TRBV4-2,TRBJ1-1,TGTGCCAGCAGGTTACGGGGGTACGCTGAAGCTTTCTTT,CASRLRGYAEAFF
TRBD1,many,TRBV7-8,TRBJ2-7,TGTGCCAGCAGCAAGACAGGGGTGCCCTACGAGCAGTACTTC,CASSKTGVPYEQYF
TRBD2,.,TRBV3-1,TRBJ2-7,TGTGCCAGCAGCCCAGTCACGGGGGGACACGAGCAGTACTTC,CASSPVTGGHEQYF
.,.,TRBV24-1,TRBJ2-1,TGTGCCACCAGTGAAGCAGCAAGTCTCAACAATGAGCAGTTCTTC,CATSEAASLNNEQFF
.,few,TRBV7-2,TRBJ2-1,TGTGCCAGCAGTCCCACTAGAGTCGGTGAGCAGTTCTTC,CASSPTRVGEQFF
TRBD2,few,TRBV7-6,TRBJ2-3,TGTGCCAGCAGCTTAGCGGGTTGGACTAGCGGGAGGGAAGATACGCAGTATTTT,CASSLAGWTSGREDTQYF
.,few,TRBV27,TRBJ2-1,TGTGCCAGCACGGGCAGGGGAGCCAATGAGCAGTTCTTC,CASTGRGANEQFF
.,.,TRBV6-1,TRBJ2-1,TGTGCCAGCAGTGCGGGGTTACGAGAGCTCTTCTACAATGAGCAGTTCTTC,CASSAGLRELFYNEQFF
TRBD1,once,TRBV30,TRBJ1-2,TGTGCCTGGAGGCATAACAGGGGCTTCTATGGCTACACCTTC,CAWRHNRGFYGYTF
.,.,TRBV30,TRBJ2-5,TGTGCCTGGAATAGTGACAGGGCGCGGGAGCAGTACTTC,CAWNSDRAREQYF
.,.,TRBV2,TRBJ1-2,TGTGCCAGCACGGTCGTCAGCTCCTATGGCTACACCTTC,CASTVVSSYGYTF
TRBD1,.,TRBV12-3/TRBV12-4,TRBJ1-1,TGTGCCAGCAGTAGGGGGCCCTTTGAAGGAGCTTTCTTT,CASSRGPFEGAFF
TRBD2,.,TRBV5-1,TRBJ2-1,TGCGCCAGCAGCTCGCTAGCGGGAAGAAACAATGAGCAGTTCTTC,CASSSLAGRNNEQFF
TRBD2,.,TRBV12-3/TRBV12-4,TRBJ2-7,TGTGCCAGCAGTCACGACCGACTAGCGGGAGGGGACGACGAGCAGTACTTC,CASSHDRLAGGDDEQYF
.,few,TRBV5-1,TRBJ1-1,TGCGCCAGCAGCTTAGCCGTAGCAGGGCTACCCATGAACACTGAAGCTTTCTTT,CASSLAVAGLPMNTEAFF
.,once,TRBV7-3,TRBJ2-1,TGTGCCAGCAGTCCGGGGGGCGGGAGTAGGGATGAGCAGTTCTTC,CASSPGGGSRDEQFF
.,.,TRBV13,TRBJ2-3,TGTGCCAGCAGCTTAACTTTCACAGATACGCAGTACTTT,CASSLTFTDTQYF
.,.,TRBV12-3/TRBV12-4,TRBJ2-1,TGTGCCAGCAGTTCCCGGGAGAGGCCCTACAATGAGCAGTTCTTC,CASSSRERPYNEQFF
TRBD1,.,TRBV24-1,TRBJ2-7,TGTGCCACCAGTGATTCGGGGACAGGGACACCCTACGAGCAGTACTTC,CATSDSGTGTPYEQYF
TRBD2,.,TRBV7-3,TRBJ2-1,TGTGCCAGCAGCCCCCAGCGGGAGGACTACAATGAGCAGTTCTTC,CASSPQREDYNEQFF
TRBD1,.,TRBV20-1,TRBJ2-7,TGCAGTGCTCTCTACCAACGCCCGGGACAGGGAACCTACGAGCAGTACTTC,CSALYQRPGQGTYEQYF
TRBD1,.,TRBV2,TRBJ2-1,TGTGCCAGCACTGGGGACAGGGTTTCCTACAATGAGCAGTTCTTC,CASTGDRVSYNEQFF
.,.,TRBV7-2,TRBJ2-7,TGTGCCAGCAGCTTAGGTGGGAATGGCGCCTACGAGCAGTACTTC,CASSLGGNGAYEQYF
TRBD2,.,TRBV11-2,TRBJ2-7,TGTGCCAGCAGTCGTGGACTAGCGGGGACCTACGAGCAGTACTTC,CASSRGLAGTYEQYF
.,.,TRBV27,TRBJ2-5,TGTGCCAGCAGTAGGCAGGGTTTGGAGACCCAGTACTTC,CASSRQGLETQYF
TRBD1,.,TRBV7-9,TRBJ2-1,TGTGCCAGCAGCTTAGTGCTAGGACAGGGGGCCGATGAGCAGTTCTTC,CASSLVLGQGADEQFF
TRBD2,.,TRBV29-1,TRBJ2-1,TGCAGCGGGGGGACTAGCGGCTACAATGAGCAGTTCTTC,CSGGTSGYNEQFF
.,few,TRBV10-3,TRBJ2-7,TGTGCCATCAGTGAGTCGGGGGGACACCCTGACGAGCAGTACTTC,CAISESGGHPDEQYF
TRBD2,.,TRBV12-3/TRBV12-4,TRBJ2-3,TGTGCCAGCAGTCGTTACCGGGGGGATACAGATACGCAGTATTTT,CASSRYRGDTDTQYF
TRBD2,.,TRBV10-3,TRBJ2-7,TGTGCCATCAGTGAGTCGATGGCGGGAGGGGAGCAGTACTTC,CAISESMAGGEQYF